Reported below is one T cell receptor (beta chain). The CDR3 is 13 amino acids. V gave up 4 bases and J gave up 5 bases, with 9 bases separating them. Germline V gene data show CDR1 as ENHRY and CDR2 as SYGVKD. This entry comes from a study of blood T cell repertoires in COVID-19. Study at large: Spain, Italy and the United States supplied samples that represented acute and convalescent COVID-19. From T cells, B-cell-depleted T cells, or PBMCs came the material, which was cDNA or gDNA.

Original handling: Reference gene primer amplification in the assay estimated nucleated cell counts. Profiling relied on immunoSEQ multiplex PCR, and the TCRdb table lists in-frame clones only, not all of them. For V, J and clone size, that table is used; D and trimming come from the DNA. The sample yields roughly 69,000 clones, about 80% seen once. The sequenced sample consisted of peripheral blood. The chain uses TRBV10-3 and TRBJ2-1; D ambiguous. The source of this sequence is a man aged 50 to 59 with COVID-19, enrolled during active disease. This CDR3 reads CAISGQDNNEQFF. Here the CDR3 DNA reads TGTGCCATCAGTGGGCAGGATAACAATGAGCAGTTCTTC.